The next 32 T cell receptor beta chains were all read from a single sample in a study of T cells in Graves' hyperthyroidism and ophthalmopathy. It was RNA transcripts that yielded the amplified TCR beta CDR3 regions. A set of HTBI primers served as the primers for a first-round RT-PCR of the TCR CDR3. TCRdb itself ran the multiplex PCR reads through MiXCR, one entry per CDR3 protein. This sample yields hundreds of thousands of distinct CDR3 sequences, of which more than 20% are seen a single time; roughly a third belongs to the top ten. Sequencing was performed on blood. These receptors were taken from a middle-aged woman with Graves' ophthalmopathy.

At least ten counts were recorded for this clonotype. The V gene is TRBV27, the J gene TRBJ1-2; D may be TRBD1 (6 bases). Germline loops: CDR1 MNHEY, CDR2 SMNVEV (reference sequence). Trimming stripped 2 bases from V and 4 bases from J, with 8 bases between. The length of the CDR3 is 13 residues. This CDR3 reads CASSLIGGYGYTF. CDR3 DNA: TGTGCCAGCAGTTTAATAGGGGGCTATGGCTACACCTTC.

This clonotype showed up many times. CDR3 amino acids: CASSPPLVMNTEAFF. The CDR3 coding sequence is TGTGCCAGCTCACCACCTTTAGTTATGAACACTGAAGCTTTCTTT. This chain links TRBV18 with TRBJ1-1, with D hard to call. This CDR3 region has 15 residues. Germline loops: CDR1 KGHSH, CDR2 LQKENI. The germline V and J ends were trimmed by 0 bases and 0 bases, with 8 bases remaining between them.

The chain carries TRBV6-1 and TRBJ1-1, with TRBD1 matching over 8 bases. Per germline, CDR1 MNHNS and CDR2 SASEGT. Trimming at V came to 10 bases and at J to 11 bases, leaving 9 bases not matched to a gene. CDR3 length: 11 residues. In nucleotides, the CDR3 is TGTGCCATCTACGGACAGGGCCCCGCTTTCTTT. Translation: CAIYGQGPAFF.

This clonotype has ten or more counts. The gene calls are TRBV28 and TRBJ2-2; D unclear. The CDR3 contains 12 residues. The germline V gene has CDR1 MDHEN and CDR2 SYDVKM. V lost 4 bases, J lost 7 bases, and 7 bases lay in between. CDR3 sequence (DNA): TGTGCCAGCAGTTCCACGATCGGGGAGCTGTTTTTT. This encodes CASSSTIGELFF.

In its sample, this clonotype was seen many times. The V and J genes are TRBV28 and TRBJ1-1; 9 bases agree with TRBD1. Trimming removed 3 bases from V and 0 bases from J; junction bases left unmatched: 8. Germline V gene sequence: CDR1 MDHEN, CDR2 SYDVKM. CDR3 length equals 17 residues. The CDR3 coding sequence is TGTGCCAGCAGTTTTCCCGGGACAGGGATTATGAACACTGAAGCTTTCTTT. Protein: CASSFPGTGIMNTEAFF.

This clonotype was observed at least ten times. The chain carries TRBV5-1 and TRBJ2-7; D not resolved. In germline, CDR1 is SGHRS, CDR2 YFSETQ. V was trimmed by 0 bases and J by 6 bases, leaving 7 bases between them. This CDR3 comprises 12 residues. CDR3 in DNA: TGCGCCAGCAGCTTGGGGGGTTTCGAGCAGTACTTC. Its protein product is CASSLGGFEQYF. The whole variable domain, filled in from reference TRBV5-1 and TRBJ2-7, reads KAGVTQTPRYLIKTRGQQVTLSCSPISGHRSVSWYQQTPGQGLQFLFEYFSETQRNKGNFPGRFSGRQFSNSRSEMNVSTLELGDSALYLCASSLGGFEQYFGPGTRLTVT.

At least ten counts were recorded for this clonotype. The J gene is TRBJ1-1, the V gene TRBV7-3, with D possibly matching TRBD1 (5 bases). The ends were cut back, 5 bases at V and 3 bases at J, with 13 bases in the middle. CDR1 and CDR2 (germline): SGHTA, FQGTGA. The CDR3 contains 14 residues. The CDR3 spells CASSSRGADTEAFF. The CDR3, as DNA: TGTGCCAGCAGCAGTCGTGGGGCGGACACTGAAGCTTTCTTT. Supplemented by reference TRBV7-3 and TRBJ1-1, the full variable domain reads GAGVSQTPSNKVTEKGKYVELRCDPISGHTALYWYRQSLGQGPEFLIYFQGTGAADDSGLPNDRFFAVRPEGSVSTLKIQRTERGDSAVYLCASSSRGADTEAFFGQGTRLTVV.

The rearrangement joins TRBV20-1 to TRBJ2-4; D unresolved. The CDR3 contains 14 residues. The V and J ends lost 7 bases and 0 bases respectively, with 13 bases between them. Germline assignment: CDR1 DFQATT and CDR2 SNEGSKA (reference sequence). The CDR3 sequence: CSVPEILAKNIQYF. For the CDR3, the DNA is TGCAGTGTCCCTGAGATACTAGCCAAAAACATTCAGTACTTC.

On this clonotype: With a much larger clone just one base away, this may be a read error. J is TRBJ2-7 and V is TRBV5-1; tentative D call: TRBD2 (6 bases). The CDR3 covers 16 residues. Germline lookup yields CDR1 SGHRS and CDR2 YFSETQ. The CDR3 DNA follows: TGCGCCATCAGCCGAACGGGGGTACAAGGAAGGGGCGAGCAGTACTTC. As protein: CAISRTGVQGRGEQYF.

This clonotype was counted at least ten times. The chain links TRBV11-2 to TRBJ1-1; D gene uncertain. V lost 0 bases and J 1 base, leaving 12 bases between the germline ends. The CDR3 is 16 residues long. Germline V gene data show CDR1 as SGHAT and CDR2 as FQNNGV. The CDR3 DNA reads TGTGCCAGCAGCTTAGATATGTACGGGAAGAACACTGAAGCTTTCTTT. Protein product: CASSLDMYGKNTEAFF.

This clonotype was seen repeatedly, ten times or more. J is TRBJ1-4 and V is TRBV7-2; D unresolved. This CDR3 region has 13 residues. V was cut by 5 bases and J by 4 bases, with 8 bases left in between. Germline CDR1 reads SGHTA; CDR2 reads FQGNSA. The CDR3 protein is CASSGVINEKLFF. The CDR3 DNA reads as TGTGCCAGCAGCGGGGTGATTAATGAAAAACTGTTTTTT.

A remark on this clonotype: A much larger clone lies a single base off, so this may be a read error. The genes are TRBV10-3 and TRBJ2-5; 10 bases agree with TRBD2. The CDR3 spans 14 residues. Germline V gene lookup returns CDR1 ENHRY and CDR2 SYGVKD. Written as DNA, the CDR3 is TGTGCCATCAGCGAAGCGGGAGGGGGGGAGACCCGGTACTTC. This encodes CAISEAGGGETRYF.

The rearrangement joins TRBV28 to TRBJ1-2; 7 bases fit TRBD1. Losses at the gene ends were 6 bases for V and 3 bases for J; bases not matched to a gene: 7. This CDR3 is 14 amino acids long. Looked up from germline, CDR1 is MDHEN and CDR2 is SYDVKM. The CDR3 loop reads CASRLSGQDYGYTF. CDR3 sequence (DNA): TGTGCCAGCAGGCTCTCCGGACAGGACTATGGCTACACCTTC.

This clonotype has just a few counts. The chain is built from TRBV12-5 and TRBJ1-2; the D is unclear. This CDR3 has 13 residues. V was trimmed by 1 base and J by 9 bases, leaving 12 bases between them. Per the germline V gene, CDR1 is LGHNT and CDR2 is FRNRAP. CDR3: CASGLGEDRRYTF. CDR3 coding DNA: TGTGCTAGTGGTTTGGGGGAGGATCGTCGCTACACCTTC.

The chain combines TRBV5-1 with TRBJ2-7, with D possibly TRBD1 on 5 matching bases. CDR3 size: 13 residues. CDR1 and CDR2 (germline): SGHRS, YFSETQ. V lost 4 bases and J lost 3, with 11 bases in between. CDR3 loop: CASSRGQNYEQYF. CDR3 in DNA: TGCGCCAGCAGCCGAGGACAAAACTACGAGCAGTACTTC. The variable domain in full, completed from reference TRBV5-1 and TRBJ2-7, reads KAGVTQTPRYLIKTRGQQVTLSCSPISGHRSVSWYQQTPGQGLQFLFEYFSETQRNKGNFPGRFSGRQFSNSRSEMNVSTLELGDSALYLCASSRGQNYEQYFGPGTRLTVT.

The CDR3 nucleotides are TGTGCCACCACCCCGACAGGATTCCTTTACGAGCAGTACTTC. It is translated as CATTPTGFLYEQYF. The rearrangement links TRBV28 to TRBJ2-7; possibly TRBD1 for D (6 bases). V was trimmed by 10 bases and J by 4 bases, leaving 20 bases between them. Germline CDR1 and CDR2: MDHEN and SYDVKM. This CDR3 has 14 amino acids.

In its sample, this clonotype was seen many times. The rearrangement joins TRBV28 to TRBJ2-2; perhaps D is TRBD1 or TRBD2 (6 bases each). This CDR3 has 15 amino acids. Germline CDR1 is MDHEN and CDR2 is SYDVKM. Trimming shortened V by 7 bases and J by 4 bases, and 16 bases separated the two germline ends. CDR3 amino acids: CASILQGGGTGELFF. The DNA of the CDR3 is TGTGCCAGCATTCTACAGGGAGGAGGCACCGGGGAGCTGTTTTTT.

This clonotype was seen at least ten times. Compared with germline, one end of the junction differs, possibly owing to a read error. J is TRBJ2-7 and V is TRBV11-2, with TRBD2 matching 8 bases. This CDR3 region has 12 residues. Germline CDR1 reads SGHAT; CDR2 reads FQNNGV. The CDR3 DNA is TGTGCCAGCAGCTTAGATGGGACTAGAGAGCGGTTC. It is translated as CASSLDGTRERF.

J is TRBJ2-7 and V is TRBV5-1; D might be TRBD1 (5 bases). The CDR3 runs to 14 residues. Germline CDR1 and CDR2: SGHRS and YFSETQ. With 0 bases removed from V and 5 bases from J, the gap between germline ends came to 12 bases. The DNA of the CDR3 is TGCGCCAGCAGCTTGGGAGAACAGGCGAACGAGCAGTACTTC. Protein product: CASSLGEQANEQYF.

This clonotype was recorded many times. The chain has TRBV11-2 and TRBJ2-5; 8 bases fit TRBD2. Germline V gene lookup returns CDR1 SGHAT and CDR2 FQNNGV. The CDR3 sequence is 16 residues long. The J segment lost 2 bases and the V segment lost 5 bases, leaving 10 bases of the junction unmatched. The CDR3 protein is CASSTTSGSQQETQYF. For the CDR3, the DNA is TGTGCCAGCAGCACTACTAGCGGTTCCCAACAAGAGACCCAGTACTTC.

Note on this clonotype: A much larger clone differs from this one at a single base, so this may be a read error. The chain combines TRBV20-1 with TRBJ1-5, with D unresolved. V lost 2 bases and J lost 6, with 14 bases in between. There are 14 residues in the CDR3. Germline-derived CDR1 and CDR2 are DFQATT and SNEGSKA (reference sequence). CDR3 in amino acids: CSARRTGIGQPQHF. In DNA, the CDR3 is TGCAGTGCTAGAAGGACTGGGATCGGTCAGCCCCAGCATTTT.

This clonotype has at least ten counts. The V gene is TRBV6-2 or TRBV6-3, the J gene TRBJ2-2; 7 bases are a match to TRBD1. In germline, CDR1 is MNHEY, CDR2 SVGEGT. This CDR3 comprises 16 residues. The V gene end was trimmed by 2 bases and the J gene end by 0 bases; junction bases not matched to a gene: 3. The CDR3 spells CASSYAGTANTGELFF. The CDR3 DNA reads TGTGCCAGCAGTTACGCCGGGACAGCGAACACCGGGGAGCTGTTTTTT.

This clonotype showed up many times. The V and J genes are TRBV27 and TRBJ1-6, with 8 bases matching TRBD1. Trimming removed 3 bases from V and 10 bases from J; junction bases left unmatched: 2. In germline, CDR1 is MNHEY, CDR2 SMNVEV (reference sequence). The CDR3 length is 13 residues. Here the CDR3 DNA reads TGTGCCAGCAGTTTGACAGGGGCCTCACCCCTCCACTTT. Its translation: CASSLTGASPLHF.

This clonotype was seen ten or more times. This chain connects TRBV28 to TRBJ2-7; TRBD2 agrees at 12 bases. V trimming: 5 bases; J trimming: 1 base; junction bases outside the gene matches: 6. CDR1 is MDHEN and CDR2 is SYDVKM in the germline V gene. CDR3 length: 16 amino acids. CDR3 DNA: TGTGCCAGCAGTAAACTTGGACTAGCGGGATCCTACGAGCAGTACTTC. Protein product: CASSKLGLAGSYEQYF.

This clonotype showed up many times. The V call is TRBV28, the J call TRBJ2-2, with 8 bases matching TRBD2. Germline CDR1 is MDHEN and CDR2 is SYDVKM. V dropped 3 bases and J dropped 4; count of bases not matched to a gene: 4. The CDR3 length is 15 residues. CDR3 sequence reads: CASSFSAGATGELFF. The CDR3 bases are TGTGCCAGCAGTTTTTCAGCGGGAGCCACCGGGGAGCTGTTTTTT. The full variable domain, in which reference TRBV28 and TRBJ2-2 provide the parts outside the CDR3, is DVKVTQSSRYLVKRTGEKVFLECVQDMDHENMFWYRQDPGLGLRLIYFSYDVKMKEKGDIPEGYSVSREKKERFSLILESASTNQTSMYLCASSFSAGATGELFFGEGSRLTVL.

This clonotype turned up a few times. The genes are TRBV7-2 and TRBJ2-4, with 8 positions matching TRBD1. The CDR3 is 16 residues long. CDR1 and CDR2 from the germline V gene are SGHTA and FQGNSA. Trimming at V came to 5 bases and at J to 0 bases, leaving 6 bases not matched to a gene. The CDR3 coding sequence is TGTGCCAGCAGCCAAACAGGGGGGTTAGCCAAAAACATTCAGTACTTC. It yields the protein CASSQTGGLAKNIQYF.

This clonotype was recorded many times. The V and J genes are TRBV7-3 and TRBJ2-3; D call uncertain. Deletions cut 4 bases from V and 6 bases from J, with 20 bases between. This CDR3 region has 16 residues. CDR1 and CDR2 (germline): SGHTA, FQGTGA. This CDR3 is CASSSTTSSGRDTQYF. The CDR3 DNA follows: TGTGCCAGCAGCTCCACAACGAGCAGTGGGCGCGATACGCAGTATTTT. Looking up the rest from reference TRBV7-3 and TRBJ2-3 gives the full variable domain: GAGVSQTPSNKVTEKGKYVELRCDPISGHTALYWYRQSLGQGPEFLIYFQGTGAADDSGLPNDRFFAVRPEGSVSTLKIQRTERGDSAVYLCASSSTTSSGRDTQYFGPGTRLTVL.

This clonotype was seen at least ten times. This chain links TRBV28 with TRBJ1-2; D is undetermined. The germline V gene has CDR1 MDHEN and CDR2 SYDVKM. CDR3 length equals 12 residues. Between the trimmed V and J ends, which lost 7 bases and 1 base, there was a span of 7 bases. The CDR3: CASMGDNYGYTF. CDR3 in DNA: TGTGCCAGCATGGGAGATAACTATGGCTACACCTTC.

This clonotype has just a few counts. The CDR3 reads CASSPKGAPYEQYF. The DNA of the CDR3 is TGCGCCAGCAGCCCAAAGGGGGCCCCCTACGAGCAGTACTTC. The chain joins TRBV5-1 to TRBJ2-7, with 7 bases lining up with TRBD1. This CDR3 has 14 amino acids. V lost 4 bases and J lost 2; bases outside the gene matches: 6. Germline loops: CDR1 SGHRS, CDR2 YFSETQ.

The CDR3 DNA is TGTGCCAGCAGTGAAGCGCTATCCGGCTCTTATGGCTACACCTTC. Translating it yields CASSEALSGSYGYTF. The V gene is TRBV6-1, the J gene TRBJ1-2; D unresolved. The CDR3 loop spans 15 amino acids. Per germline, CDR1 MNHNS and CDR2 SASEGT. Trimming pared 0 bases from V and 5 bases from J, leaving 13 bases between.

This clonotype was picked up many times. The CDR3 coding sequence is TGTGCCAGCAGCTTAACGACAGGGGCGTTCGCTGAAGCTTTCTTT. It codes for CASSLTTGAFAEAFF. The genes are TRBV6-5 and TRBJ1-1, with TRBD1 matching 8 bases. Trimming removed 6 bases from V and 6 bases from J; junction bases left unmatched: 12. This CDR3 comprises 15 residues. Per germline, CDR1 MNHEY and CDR2 SVGAGI.

The chain has TRBV20-1 and TRBJ2-7; D is perhaps TRBD2 (5 bases). CDR3 length: 14 amino acids. Germline assignment: CDR1 DFQATT and CDR2 SNEGSKA (reference sequence). V was trimmed by 0 bases and J by 5 bases, leaving 14 bases between them. The DNA for the CDR3 is TGCAGTGCTAGAGATCGTGGAGAAGCGGACGAGCAGTACTTC. Amino acid sequence: CSARDRGEADEQYF.